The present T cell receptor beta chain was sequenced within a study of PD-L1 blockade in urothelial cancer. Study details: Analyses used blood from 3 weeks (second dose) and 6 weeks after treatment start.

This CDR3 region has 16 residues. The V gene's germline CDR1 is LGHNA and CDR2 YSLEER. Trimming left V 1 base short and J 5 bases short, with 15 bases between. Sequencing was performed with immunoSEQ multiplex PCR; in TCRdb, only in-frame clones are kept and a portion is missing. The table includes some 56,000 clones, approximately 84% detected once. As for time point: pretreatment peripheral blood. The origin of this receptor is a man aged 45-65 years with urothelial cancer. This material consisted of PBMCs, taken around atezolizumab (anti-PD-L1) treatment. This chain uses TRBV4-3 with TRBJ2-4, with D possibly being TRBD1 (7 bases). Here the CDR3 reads CASSQGRGGGENIQYF. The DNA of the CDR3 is TGCGCCAGCAGCCAAGGCCGAGGGGGCGGGGAAAACATTCAGTACTTC.